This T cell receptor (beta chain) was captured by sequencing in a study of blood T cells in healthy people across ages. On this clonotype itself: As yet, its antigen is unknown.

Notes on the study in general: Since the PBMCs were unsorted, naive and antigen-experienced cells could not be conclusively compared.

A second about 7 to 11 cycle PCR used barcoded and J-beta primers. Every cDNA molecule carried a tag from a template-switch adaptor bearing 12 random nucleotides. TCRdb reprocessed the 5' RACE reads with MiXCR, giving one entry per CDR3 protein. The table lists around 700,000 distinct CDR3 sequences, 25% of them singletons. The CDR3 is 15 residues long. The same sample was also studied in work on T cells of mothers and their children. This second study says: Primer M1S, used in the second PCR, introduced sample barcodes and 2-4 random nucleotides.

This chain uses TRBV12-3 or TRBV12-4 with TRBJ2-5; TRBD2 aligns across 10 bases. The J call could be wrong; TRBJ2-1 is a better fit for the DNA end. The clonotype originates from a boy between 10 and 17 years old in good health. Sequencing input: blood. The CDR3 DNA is TGTGCCAGCAGTCACGCCGGGACTAGCGTTCATCCGCAGTTCTTC. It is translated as CASSHAGTSVHPQFF.